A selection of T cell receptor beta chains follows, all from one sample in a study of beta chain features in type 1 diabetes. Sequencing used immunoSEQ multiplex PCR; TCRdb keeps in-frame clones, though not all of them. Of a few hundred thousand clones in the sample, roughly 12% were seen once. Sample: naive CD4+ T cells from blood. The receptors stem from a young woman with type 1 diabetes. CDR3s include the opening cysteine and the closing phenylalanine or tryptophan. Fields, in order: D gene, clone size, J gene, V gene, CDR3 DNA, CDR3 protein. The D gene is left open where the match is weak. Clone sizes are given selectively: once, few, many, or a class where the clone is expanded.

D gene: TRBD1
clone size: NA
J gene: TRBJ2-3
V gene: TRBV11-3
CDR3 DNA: TGTGCCAGCAGCTTATATTGGACAGGGGCGACAGATACGCAGTATTTT
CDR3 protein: CASSLYWTGATDTQYF

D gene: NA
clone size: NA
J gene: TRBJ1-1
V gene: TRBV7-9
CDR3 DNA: TGTGCCAGCAGCTTAGTGACAAAGACTGAAGCTTTCTTT
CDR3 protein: CASSLVTKTEAFF

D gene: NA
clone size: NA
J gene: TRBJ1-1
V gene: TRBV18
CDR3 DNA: TGTGCCAGCTCACCGATGGGCGGGTACACTGAAGCTTTCTTT
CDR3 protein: CASSPMGGYTEAFF

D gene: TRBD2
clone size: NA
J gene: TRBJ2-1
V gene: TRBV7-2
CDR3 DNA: TGTGCCAGCAGCTCCAGAGGTTCGGCGGGAGTCAAGAATGAGCAGTTCTTC
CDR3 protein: CASSSRGSAGVKNEQFF

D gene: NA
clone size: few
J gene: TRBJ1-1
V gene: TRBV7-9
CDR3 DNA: TGTGCCAGCAGCATTGCAGGGGTGAACACTGAAGCTTTCTTT
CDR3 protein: CASSIAGVNTEAFF

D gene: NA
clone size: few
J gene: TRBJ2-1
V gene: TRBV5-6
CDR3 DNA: TGTGCCAGCAGCTTGGGGCAGCGAACCTACAATGAGCAGTTCTTC
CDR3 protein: CASSLGQRTYNEQFF

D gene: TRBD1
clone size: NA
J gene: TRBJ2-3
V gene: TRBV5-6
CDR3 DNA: TGTGCCAGCAGCTCCCGGGACAGGGGCACAGATACGCAGTATTTT
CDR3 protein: CASSSRDRGTDTQYF

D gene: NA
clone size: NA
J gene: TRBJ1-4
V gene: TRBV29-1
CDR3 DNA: TGCAGCGTTCTCTGGCCGGGGGGAGGCAATGAAAAACTGTTTTTT
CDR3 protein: CSVLWPGGGNEKLFF

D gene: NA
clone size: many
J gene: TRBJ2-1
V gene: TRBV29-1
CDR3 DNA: TGCAGCGTCGCCGGGACTCGCTACAATGAGCAGTTCTTC
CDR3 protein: CSVAGTRYNEQFF

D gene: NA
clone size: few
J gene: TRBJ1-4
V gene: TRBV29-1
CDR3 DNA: TGCAGCGTTGCCCGGTCTGAGGAAAAACTGTTTTTT
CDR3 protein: CSVARSEEKLFF

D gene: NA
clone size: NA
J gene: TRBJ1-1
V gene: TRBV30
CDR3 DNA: TGTGCCTGGAGTTCTAAGGAGACCCAAGCTTTCTTT
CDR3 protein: CAWSSKETQAFF

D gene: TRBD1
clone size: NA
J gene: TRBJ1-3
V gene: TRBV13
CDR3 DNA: TGTGCCAGCAGCCCCGGGACAGGTGGCTCTGGAAACACCATATATTTT
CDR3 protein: CASSPGTGGSGNTIYF

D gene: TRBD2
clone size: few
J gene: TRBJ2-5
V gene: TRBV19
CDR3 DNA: TGTGCCAGTAGTATCGGCGGGAGTCGAGAGACCCAGTACTTC
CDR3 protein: CASSIGGSRETQYF

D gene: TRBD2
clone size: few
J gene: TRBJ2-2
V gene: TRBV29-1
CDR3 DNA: TGCAGCGTTGAGGGCGGGAGAGACACCGGGGAGCTGTTTTTT
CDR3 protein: CSVEGGRDTGELFF

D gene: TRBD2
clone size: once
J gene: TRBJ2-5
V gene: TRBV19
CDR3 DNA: TGTGCCAGTACCAGCCCACTAGCGGGAGAAGAGACCCAGTACTTC
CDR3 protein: CASTSPLAGEETQYF

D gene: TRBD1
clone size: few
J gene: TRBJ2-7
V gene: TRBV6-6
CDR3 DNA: TGTGCCAGCAGATTCGGACAGGGGGTGAACGAGCAGTACTTC
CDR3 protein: CASRFGQGVNEQYF

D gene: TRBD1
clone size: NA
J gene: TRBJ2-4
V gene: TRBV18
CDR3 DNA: TGTGCCAGCTGCACTATCGGGACAGTAGCCAAAAACATTCAGTACTTC
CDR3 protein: CASCTIGTVAKNIQYF

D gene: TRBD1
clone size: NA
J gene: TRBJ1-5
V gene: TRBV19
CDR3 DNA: TGTGCCAGCGCGGGACAGGCCGATCAGCCCCAGCATTTT
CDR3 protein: CASAGQADQPQHF

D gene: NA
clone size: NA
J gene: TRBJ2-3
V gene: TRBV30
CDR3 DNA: TGTGCCTGGGGATCGGGCGGGAACACAGATACGCAGTATTTT
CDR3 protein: CAWGSGGNTDTQYF

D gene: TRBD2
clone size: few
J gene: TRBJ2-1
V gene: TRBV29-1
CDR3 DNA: TGCAGCTCAAAGACCTACGGCGCGGGAGGGTACAATGAGCAGTTCTTC
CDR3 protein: CSSKTYGAGGYNEQFF

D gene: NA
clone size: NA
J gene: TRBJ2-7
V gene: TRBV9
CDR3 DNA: TGTGCCAGCAGCGTAAACAGGGTTTCCGAGCAGTACTTC
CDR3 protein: CASSVNRVSEQYF

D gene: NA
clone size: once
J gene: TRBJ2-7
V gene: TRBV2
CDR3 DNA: TGTGCCAGCAGTGAGTACTACGAGCAGTACTTC
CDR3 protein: CASSEYYEQYF

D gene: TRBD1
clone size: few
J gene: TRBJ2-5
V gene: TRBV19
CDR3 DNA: TGTGCCAGTAGTAGGGACAGGGAAGAGACCCAGTACTTC
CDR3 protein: CASSRDREETQYF

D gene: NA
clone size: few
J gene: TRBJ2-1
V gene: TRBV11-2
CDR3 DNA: TGTGCCAGCAGCTTAGATATAGCGACAGGATGGAATGAGCAGTTCTTC
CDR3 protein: CASSLDIATGWNEQFF

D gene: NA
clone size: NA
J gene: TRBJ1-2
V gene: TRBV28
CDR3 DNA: TGTGCCAGCAGCCTTAAACCCAGTGGCTATGGCTACACCTTC
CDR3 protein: CASSLKPSGYGYTF

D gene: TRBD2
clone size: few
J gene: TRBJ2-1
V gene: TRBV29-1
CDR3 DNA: TGCAGCAAACTAGCGGTCGGCTACAATGAGCAGTTCTTC
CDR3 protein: CSKLAVGYNEQFF